The T cell receptor beta chain described here comes from a study of spatial heterogeneity in lung cancer. Study at large: The study consistently detected more beta-chain than alpha-chain sequences. Each unique TCR and UMI combination was seen more than ten times on average in raw reads.

Whole-study findings and limits: The study found ubiquitous expanded tumor TCRs in blood more at resection than follow-up.

The CDR3 extends over 15 amino acids. The germline gives CDR1 SGHKS, CDR2 YYEKEE (reference sequence). V lost 4 bases and J lost 4; bases outside the gene matches: 9. Time point reported: sample taken at primary tumor resection. Tumor, nontumor lung or frozen PBMC supplied whole RNA that was sequenced unsorted. Samples were donated by 72 untreated early-stage non-small cell lung cancer patients. This clonotype was seen a handful of times. Its matching antigen is unknown. From the 5' RACE reads, TCRdb called clonotypes with MiXCR, one entry per CDR3 protein. The data show under 100,000 distinct CDR3 sequences, approximately 8.6% seen once.

This TCR came from a male donor with early-stage non-small cell lung cancer. The source was PBMCs, collected at surgery. The chain uses TRBV5-5 and TRBJ2-5; 8 nucleotides agree with TRBD1. CDR3 in amino acids: CASSPRTGWGETQYF. The CDR3 DNA follows: TGTGCCAGCAGCCCAAGGACAGGGTGGGGAGAGACCCAGTACTTC.